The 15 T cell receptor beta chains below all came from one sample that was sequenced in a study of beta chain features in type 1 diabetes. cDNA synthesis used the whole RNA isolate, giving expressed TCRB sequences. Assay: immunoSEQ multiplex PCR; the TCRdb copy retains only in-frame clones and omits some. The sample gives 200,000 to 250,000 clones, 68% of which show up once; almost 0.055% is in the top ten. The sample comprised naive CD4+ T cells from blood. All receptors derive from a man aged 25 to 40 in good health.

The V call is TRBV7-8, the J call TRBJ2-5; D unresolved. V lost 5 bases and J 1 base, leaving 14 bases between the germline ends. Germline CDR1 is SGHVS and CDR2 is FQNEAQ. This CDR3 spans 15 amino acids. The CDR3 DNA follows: TGTGCCAGCAGCGGCATAGCCGTAGTCCAAGAGACCCAGTACTTC. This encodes CASSGIAVVQETQYF.

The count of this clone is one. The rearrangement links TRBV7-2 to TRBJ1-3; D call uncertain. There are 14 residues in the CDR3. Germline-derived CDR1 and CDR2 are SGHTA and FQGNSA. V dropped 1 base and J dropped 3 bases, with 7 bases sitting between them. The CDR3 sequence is CASSLVWSGNTIYF. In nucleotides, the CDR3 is TGTGCCAGCAGCTTAGTTTGGAGTGGAAACACCATATATTTT.

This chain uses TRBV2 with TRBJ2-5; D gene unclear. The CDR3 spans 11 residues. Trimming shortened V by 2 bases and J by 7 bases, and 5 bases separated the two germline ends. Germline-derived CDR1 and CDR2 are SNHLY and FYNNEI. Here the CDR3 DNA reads TGTGCCAGCAGTGAAAGAGGGACCCAGTACTTC. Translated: CASSERGTQYF. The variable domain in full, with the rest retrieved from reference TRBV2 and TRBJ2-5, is EPEVTQTPSHQVTQMGQEVILRCVPISNHLYFYWYRQILGQKVEFLVSFYNNEISEKSEIFDDQFSVERPDGSNFTLKIRSTKLEDSAMYFCASSERGTQYFGPGTRLLVL.

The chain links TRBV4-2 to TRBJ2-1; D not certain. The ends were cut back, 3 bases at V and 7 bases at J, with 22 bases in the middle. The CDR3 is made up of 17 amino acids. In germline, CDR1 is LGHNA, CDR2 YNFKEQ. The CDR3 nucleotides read TGTGCCAGCAGCCAGGCACCGGTCCCCCCATTTGGGAATGAGCAGTTCTTC. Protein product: CASSQAPVPPFGNEQFF.

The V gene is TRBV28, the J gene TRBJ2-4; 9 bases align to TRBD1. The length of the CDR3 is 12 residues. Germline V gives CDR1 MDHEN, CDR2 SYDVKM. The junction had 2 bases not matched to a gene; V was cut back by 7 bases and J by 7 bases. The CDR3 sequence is CASTGQGNIQYF. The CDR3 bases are TGTGCCAGCACCGGACAGGGGAACATTCAGTACTTC.

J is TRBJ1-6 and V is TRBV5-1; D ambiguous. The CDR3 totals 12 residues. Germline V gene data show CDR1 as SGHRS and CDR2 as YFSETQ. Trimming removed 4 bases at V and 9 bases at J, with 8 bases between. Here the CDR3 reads CASSEIGSPLHF. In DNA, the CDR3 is TGCGCCAGCAGCGAAATAGGTTCACCCCTCCACTTT.

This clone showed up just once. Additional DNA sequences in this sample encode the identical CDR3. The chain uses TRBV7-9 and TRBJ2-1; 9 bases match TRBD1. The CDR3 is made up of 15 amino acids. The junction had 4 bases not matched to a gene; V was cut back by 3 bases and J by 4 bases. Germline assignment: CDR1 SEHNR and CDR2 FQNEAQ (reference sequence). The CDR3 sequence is CASSLDRGSYNEQFF. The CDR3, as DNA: TGTGCCAGCAGCTTGGACAGGGGCTCGTACAATGAGCAGTTCTTC. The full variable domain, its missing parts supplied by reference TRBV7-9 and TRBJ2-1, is DTGVSQNPRHKITKRGQNVTFRCDPISEHNRLYWYRQTLGQGPEFLTYFQNEAQLEKSRLLSDRFSAERPKGSFSTLEIQRTEQGDSAMYLCASSLDRGSYNEQFFGPGTRLTVL.

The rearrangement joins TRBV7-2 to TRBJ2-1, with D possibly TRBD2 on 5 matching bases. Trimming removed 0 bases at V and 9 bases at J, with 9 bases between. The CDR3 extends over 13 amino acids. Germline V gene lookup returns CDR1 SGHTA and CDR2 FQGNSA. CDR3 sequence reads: CASSLAWSGEQFF. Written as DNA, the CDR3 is TGTGCCAGCAGCTTAGCGTGGAGCGGTGAGCAGTTCTTC.

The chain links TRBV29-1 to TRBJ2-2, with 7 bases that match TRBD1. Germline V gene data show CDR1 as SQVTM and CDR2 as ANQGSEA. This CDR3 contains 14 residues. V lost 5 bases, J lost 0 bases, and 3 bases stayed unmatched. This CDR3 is CSVTTGANTGELFF. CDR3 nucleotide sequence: TGCAGCGTTACTACAGGGGCGAACACCGGGGAGCTGTTTTTT.

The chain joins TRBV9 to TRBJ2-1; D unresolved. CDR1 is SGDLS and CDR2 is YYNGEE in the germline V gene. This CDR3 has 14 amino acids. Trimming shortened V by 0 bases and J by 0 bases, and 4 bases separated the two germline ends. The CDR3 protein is CASSVGFSYNEQFF. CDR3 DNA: TGTGCCAGCAGCGTAGGGTTCTCCTACAATGAGCAGTTCTTC.

The CDR3 sequence: CASKLRTGPLPQHF. CDR3 in DNA: TGTGCCAGCAAACTCCGGACAGGACCATTGCCCCAGCATTTT. This chain uses TRBV27 with TRBJ1-5; 7 bases map to TRBD1. This CDR3 contains 14 residues. Germline CDR1 reads MNHEY; CDR2 reads SMNVEV (reference sequence). Losses at the gene ends were 7 bases for V and 9 bases for J; bases not matched to a gene: 12.

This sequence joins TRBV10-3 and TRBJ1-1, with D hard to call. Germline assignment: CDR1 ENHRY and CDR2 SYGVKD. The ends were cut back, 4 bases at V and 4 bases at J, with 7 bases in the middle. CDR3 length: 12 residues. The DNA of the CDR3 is TGTGCCATCAGTGCTTGGGGCACTGAAGCTTTCTTT. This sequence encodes CAISAWGTEAFF.

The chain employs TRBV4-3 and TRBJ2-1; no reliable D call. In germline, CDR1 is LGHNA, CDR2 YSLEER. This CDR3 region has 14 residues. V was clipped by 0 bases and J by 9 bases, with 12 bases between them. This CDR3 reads CASSQDPSRSEQFF. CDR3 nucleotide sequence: TGCGCCAGCAGCCAAGATCCCTCTCGTAGTGAGCAGTTCTTC.

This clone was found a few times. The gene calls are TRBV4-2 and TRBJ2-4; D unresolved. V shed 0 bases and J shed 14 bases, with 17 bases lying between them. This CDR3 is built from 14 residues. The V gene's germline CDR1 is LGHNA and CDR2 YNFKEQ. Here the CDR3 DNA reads TGTGCCAGCAGCCAAGATCGGGCAGGACCCGACAAGTACTTC. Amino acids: CASSQDRAGPDKYF.

Here the CDR3 DNA reads TGTGCCAGTAGGGACATCCAGAACACCGGGGAGCTGTTTTTT. Translating gives CASRDIQNTGELFF. V usage is TRBV19 and J usage is TRBJ2-2; D might be TRBD1 (5 bases). V was trimmed by 6 bases and J by 1 base, leaving 9 bases between them. The CDR3 spans 14 residues. Germline V gene sequence: CDR1 LNHDA, CDR2 SQIVND (reference sequence).